Listed below are T cell receptor beta chains from one sample, sequenced in a study of T-cell memory formation after mild COVID-19. TCRdb reprocessed the 5' RACE reads via MiXCR and lists one record per CDR3 protein. The table shows more than 450,000 distinct CDR3 sequences, with roughly 18% occurring only once. Sequencing input: PBMCs or a T cell subset sorted from them (not recorded which). These TCRs come from an adult woman who had mild COVID-19 (a few samples of this study predate the infection). Cell type and time point are not known. Both conserved end residues are part of each CDR3. The order of the fields is J gene, D gene, clone size, V gene, CDR3 DNA, CDR3 protein. A D gene is named only where the DNA matches it firmly. A row's size may be missing; if present it is once, few, many or a size class.

>TRBJ1-2|NA|NA|TRBV5-1
TGCGCCAGCAGCTTAGCAGGGGATCACTATGGCTACACCTTC
CASSLAGDHYGYTF
>TRBJ2-7|NA|NA|TRBV7-9
TGTGCCAGCAGCTTAAGCAGGTGGACCTACGAGCAGTACTTC
CASSLSRWTYEQYF
>TRBJ2-1|NA|NA|TRBV7-3
TGTGCCAGCAGCTTAATACTGGGGGACAATGAGCAGTTCTTC
CASSLILGDNEQFF
>TRBJ1-4|NA|NA|TRBV20-1
TGCAGTGCCTTTAATTGGCAGCGGGGGCCCGAGGAAAAACTGTTTTTT
CSAFNWQRGPEEKLFF
>TRBJ2-1|TRBD2|few|TRBV5-1
TGCGCCAGCAGCTTGGGCGGGACTAGCGGGGGCCCGTACAATGAGCAGTTCTTC
CASSLGGTSGGPYNEQFF
>TRBJ1-6|NA|NA|TRBV3-1
TGTGCCAGCAGCCAAGACCGGGGGGGTAATTCACCCCTCCACTTT
CASSQDRGGNSPLHF
>TRBJ2-1|TRBD1|few|TRBV7-3
TGTGCCAGCAGCTTCCAGGGGGCGTGGGGTGAGCAGTTCTTC
CASSFQGAWGEQFF
>TRBJ2-7|NA|few|TRBV11-2
TGTGCCAGCAGCTCCCCATCAGGGGGGGGAGCAGCATTCTCCTACGAGCAGTACTTC
CASSSPSGGGAAFSYEQYF
>TRBJ2-3|NA|few|TRBV20-1
TGCAGTGCTAGATCTCGCAGGAGCACAGATACGCAGTATTTT
CSARSRRSTDTQYF
>TRBJ2-1|NA|many|TRBV6-1
TGTGCCAGCAATTCTGTTTATGAGCAGTTCTTC
CASNSVYEQFF